This entry lists 7 T cell receptor beta chains sequenced from one sample in a study of post-analysis software for immune sequencing data. Antigens for these TCRs are unknown. The authors incorporated unique molecular identifiers into the TCR beta cDNA libraries. MiXCR, run by TCRdb on the PCR reads, gives a single entry per CDR3 protein. The sample has around 770,000 distinct CDR3 sequences, roughly 50% seen once. Findings of the study overall: Comparison of patients with controls showed about 5 TRBV segments more frequent in patients, TRBV5-6, TRBV5-1 and TRBV20-1 among them.

What was sequenced was blood. The receptors were gathered from a girl under 18 with multiple sclerosis.

The rearrangement links TRBV24-1 to TRBJ2-3, with no clear D. The ends were cut back, 4 bases at V and 1 base at J, with 17 bases in the middle. Germline values: CDR1 KGHDR, CDR2 SFDVKD. This CDR3 is built from 17 residues. The CDR3 reads CATSDPTRTGRTDTQYF. The CDR3 DNA follows: TGTGCCACCAGTGACCCTACACGTACCGGACGCACAGATACGCAGTATTTT.

A few counts support this clonotype. V and J are TRBV28 and TRBJ2-5; perhaps D is TRBD1 or TRBD2 (5 bases each). Germline V gene sequence: CDR1 MDHEN, CDR2 SYDVKM. V dropped 3 bases and J dropped 1 base, with 15 bases sitting between them. This CDR3 contains 16 residues. CDR3 protein: CASSFGGTALQETQYF. The DNA for the CDR3 is TGTGCCAGCAGTTTCGGTGGGACGGCGCTCCAAGAGACCCAGTACTTC.

This chain connects TRBV6-5 to TRBJ2-1; the match to TRBD2 covers 7 bases. Germline V gene lookup returns CDR1 MNHEY and CDR2 SVGAGI. CDR3 length: 14 residues. Unmatched junction bases numbered 2, after V lost 6 bases and J lost 0 bases. CDR3 loop: CASRRTSSYNEQFF. Written as DNA, the CDR3 is TGTGCCAGCAGGAGGACTAGCTCCTACAATGAGCAGTTCTTC.

This clonotype was seen more than once but under ten times. The chain employs TRBV20-1 and TRBJ2-7, with unresolved D. V was shortened by 5 bases and J by 5 bases, with 13 bases between the two germline ends. The CDR3 is 12 amino acids. Germline CDR1 and CDR2: DFQATT and SNEGSKA (reference sequence). The CDR3 DNA sequence: TGCAGTGCTCGGGTTTTTGGGGACGAGCAGTACTTC. Amino acid sequence: CSARVFGDEQYF.

This clonotype was picked up many times. CDR3 protein: CASSYLGPASRLEQYF. DNA for the CDR3: TGTGCCAGCAGTTACCTCGGGCCCGCTTCGCGCCTCGAGCAGTACTTC. The chain uses TRBV6-6 and TRBJ2-7; D remains unclear. The CDR3 totals 16 residues. The germline gives CDR1 MNHNY, CDR2 SVGAGI (reference sequence). V was clipped by 2 bases and J by 6 bases, with 20 bases between them.

The chain has TRBV28 and TRBJ1-5; perhaps TRBD1 as D (5 bases). Germline V gives CDR1 MDHEN, CDR2 SYDVKM. The CDR3 length is 13 residues. Trimming pared 3 bases from V and 9 bases from J, leaving 12 bases between. CDR3 sequence (DNA): TGTGCCAGCAGTTTCACAGGTCTACGGCCCCAGCATTTT. It specifies CASSFTGLRPQHF.

The chain uses TRBV12-3 or TRBV12-4 and TRBJ1-5; 7 nucleotides agree with TRBD1. The CDR3 loop spans 19 amino acids. V lost 3 bases, J lost 2 bases, and 16 bases stayed unmatched. The CDR3 DNA is TGTGCCAGCAGTTTCCCCCGGGGGCAGGGGGAGATGGGCAATCAGCCCCAGCATTTT. Its protein product is CASSFPRGQGEMGNQPQHF.